One sample yielded the 13 T cell receptor beta chains listed below, sequenced in a study of chemoradiotherapy in HPV16-positive cancers. Sequencing used immunoSEQ multiplex PCR; TCRdb keeps in-frame clones, though not all of them. The sample holds fewer than 8,000 clones, less than 90% seen once. Specimen collection occurred from a patient who underwent chemoradiotherapy. The source is a human donor with HPV-associated anogenital cancer.

V gene TRBV9 combines with J gene TRBJ1-1; D is perhaps TRBD1 (5 bases). Trimming took 3 bases from V and 3 from J, leaving 15 bases between them. The CDR3 is 15 amino acids. Germline V gene lookup returns CDR1 SGDLS and CDR2 YYNGEE. CDR3: CASSAGLRFDTEAFF. The DNA of the CDR3 is TGTGCCAGCAGCGCGGGACTTAGATTCGACACTGAAGCTTTCTTT.

V usage is TRBV11-2 and J usage is TRBJ2-1; D is uncertain. This CDR3 region has 16 residues. The V end lost 2 bases, the J end lost 0 bases, and 11 bases lay between the germline ends. Germline V CDR1 and CDR2: SGHAT, FQNNGV. The CDR3 DNA is TGTGCCAGCAGCTTACTCTCCCGGGCCTCCTACAATGAGCAGTTCTTC. Its protein product is CASSLLSRASYNEQFF. Using reference TRBV11-2 and TRBJ2-1 for the parts outside the CDR3, the full variable domain is EAGVAQSPRYKIIEKRQSVAFWCNPISGHATLYWYQQILGQGPKLLIQFQNNGVVDDSQLPKDRFSAERLKGVDSTLKIQPAKLEDSAVYLCASSLLSRASYNEQFFGPGTRLTVL.

The chain uses TRBV5-1 and TRBJ2-5, with D perhaps TRBD2 (6 bases). Trimming shortened V by 0 bases and J by 1 base, and 13 bases separated the two germline ends. The CDR3 totals 16 residues. Per the germline V gene, CDR1 is SGHRS and CDR2 is YFSETQ. The CDR3 region is CASSLGRDSGQETQYF. CDR3 DNA: TGCGCCAGCAGCTTGGGGAGGGACTCGGGCCAAGAGACCCAGTACTTC. Filled out from reference TRBV5-1 and TRBJ2-5, the complete variable domain reads KAGVTQTPRYLIKTRGQQVTLSCSPISGHRSVSWYQQTPGQGLQFLFEYFSETQRNKGNFPGRFSGRQFSNSRSEMNVSTLELGDSALYLCASSLGRDSGQETQYFGPGTRLLVL.

This chain connects TRBV6-6 to TRBJ2-1; 13 nucleotides match TRBD2. This CDR3 has 16 amino acids. After removal of 7 bases from V and 0 bases from J, the junction contained 3 bases not matched to a gene. Germline V lookup: CDR1 MNHNY, CDR2 SVGAGI (reference sequence). The CDR3, as DNA: TGTGCCAGCACCCGGACTAGCGGGGGCTCCTACAATGAGCAGTTCTTC. This codes for CASTRTSGGSYNEQFF.

V is TRBV4-1 and J is TRBJ2-4; 10 bases are a match to TRBD2. In germline, CDR1 is MGHRA, CDR2 YSYEKL. With 3 bases clipped from V and 2 bases from J, the junction kept 7 bases outside the gene matches. The CDR3 extends over 17 amino acids. CDR3 nucleotides: TGCGCCAGCAGCCATCCGCTAGCGGGAGCGACCAAAAACATTCAGTACTTC. The encoded protein is CASSHPLAGATKNIQYF.

This chain connects TRBV9 to TRBJ1-3; no clear D. Germline V gene data show CDR1 as SGDLS and CDR2 as YYNGEE. Trimming removed 3 bases from V and 0 bases from J, with 4 bases in between. The CDR3 spans 13 residues. The CDR3 reads CASSGFSGNTIYF. In nucleotides, the CDR3 is TGTGCCAGCAGCGGGTTCTCTGGAAACACCATATATTTT.

The chain combines TRBV7-9 with TRBJ2-4; unclear D gene. In germline, CDR1 is SEHNR, CDR2 FQNEAQ (reference sequence). The V and J ends lost 5 bases and 0 bases respectively, with 14 bases between them. The CDR3 totals 16 residues. The CDR3 is CASSPRPQQAKNIQYF. The CDR3 DNA reads TGTGCCAGCAGCCCTCGGCCACAACAAGCCAAAAACATTCAGTACTTC.

This rearrangement joins TRBV2 to TRBJ2-1; 7 bases fit TRBD2. Germline CDR1 reads SNHLY; CDR2 reads FYNNEI. This CDR3 is built from 15 residues. V was clipped by 8 bases and J by 1 base; unmatched bases: 8. CDR3 region: CASAGGSWSYNEQFF. CDR3 in DNA: TGTGCCAGCGCCGGGGGGAGCTGGTCCTACAATGAGCAGTTCTTC.

The gene calls are TRBV11-2 and TRBJ2-5; 7 bases fit TRBD1. With 3 bases clipped from V and 6 bases from J, the junction kept 10 bases outside the gene matches. The germline V gene encodes CDR1 SGHAT and CDR2 FQNNGV. The CDR3 has 15 residues. CDR3 coding DNA: TGTGCCAGCAGCTTTGACAGGGACCTCAGTCAGACCCAGTACTTC. It specifies CASSFDRDLSQTQYF.

This rearrangement joins TRBV6-1 to TRBJ2-7, with 9 bases identical to TRBD1. The V gene end was trimmed by 8 bases and the J gene end by 11 bases; junction bases not matched to a gene: 4. The V gene's germline CDR1 is MNHNS and CDR2 SASEGT. The CDR3 consists of 10 residues. In nucleotides, the CDR3 is TGTGCCAGCGGAGGGGACAGGGAGTACTTC. Its translation: CASGGDREYF.

The chain links TRBV27 to TRBJ1-4, with 8 positions matching TRBD1. There are 17 residues in the CDR3. V was pared by 2 bases and J by 4 bases, with 9 bases of the junction left unmatched. CDR1 and CDR2 (germline): MNHEY, SMNVEV (reference sequence). The CDR3 DNA is TGTGCCAGCAGTTTAACAGGGGGGCGGTTAGGTAATGAAAAACTGTTTTTT. This sequence encodes CASSLTGGRLGNEKLFF.

The gene calls are TRBV7-2 and TRBJ2-7, with D unclear. This CDR3 comprises 13 residues. Trimming removed 4 bases at V and 3 bases at J, with 10 bases between. Germline V gene sequence: CDR1 SGHTA, CDR2 FQGNSA. CDR3 DNA: TGTGCCAGCAGCTCCAGACCTAGCTACGAGCAGTACTTC. Amino acids: CASSSRPSYEQYF.

The chain carries TRBV2 and TRBJ1-6, with 7 bases fitting TRBD1. The CDR3 is made up of 14 amino acids. The V and J ends lost 5 bases and 10 bases, in that order; junction bases with no gene match: 8. Looked up from germline, CDR1 is SNHLY and CDR2 is FYNNEI. CDR3 loop: CASSPTGKGSPLHF. The CDR3 nucleotides are TGTGCCAGCAGTCCGACAGGGAAGGGGTCACCCCTCCACTTT.